Reported below is one T cell receptor (beta chain). In TCRdb, the RT-PCR reads were re-called with MiXCR into one record per CDR3 protein. The sample shows about 700,000 distinct CDR3 sequences, 13% to 15% of them seen only once. V lost 4 bases, J lost 3 bases, and 12 bases lay in between. CDR1 and CDR2 from the germline V gene are SGHRS and YFSETQ. This CDR3 has 14 residues. This sequence was found in a female donor in good health, serving as a healthy control. The chain employs TRBV5-1 and TRBJ2-3; a possible D gene is TRBD2 (7 bases). The sequenced material came from memory CD4+ T cells from blood. The CDR3 sequence: CASSGGAWTDTQYF. The DNA of the CDR3 is TGCGCCAGCAGCGGGGGGGCTTGGACAGATACGCAGTATTTT.